This T cell receptor beta chain came from a study of Ad26.COV2.S vaccination and SARS-CoV-2 variants. General observations from the study: Vaccine recipients had higher spike-specific TCR breadth than placebo recipients. TCR breadth and depth analyses may have underestimated total T cell responses. Vaccinees and placebo recipients showed similar non-spike TCR breadth.

This CDR3 spans 16 amino acids. Germline V gene data show CDR1 as SNHLY and CDR2 as FYNNEI. The germline V and J ends were trimmed by 7 bases and 4 bases, with 20 bases remaining between them. Regarding this clone: What it recognizes is unknown.

The assay was immunoSEQ multiplex PCR, and TCRdb's table has in-frame clones only and misses some. The sample includes about 350,000 clones, just over 90% seen only once; the top ten take around 4.2%. The sequencing here drew on peripheral blood, taken after recovery from COVID-19. The J gene is TRBJ1-3, the V gene TRBV2; perhaps TRBD1 as D (6 bases). The clonotype originates from a human donor who had recovered from COVID-19. This chain's CDR3 is CASIKPAGALGNTIYF. In DNA, the CDR3 is TGTGCCAGCATAAAACCGGCAGGGGCATTAGGAAACACCATATATTTT.